This TCR beta chain was recorded in a study of T cell repertoires in cytomegalovirus infection. Overall study context: The public TCR beta signatures pointed to both CMV infection and matching HLA type. Study-wide findings and caveats: Summed public TCR beta family frequency identified CMV carriers bearing the relevant HLA. Across the ex vivo response, the dominant clonotypes were HLA-C-restricted CMV-specific TCR beta clonotypes.

A single record per CDR3 protein comes from TCRdb applying MiXCR to the reads. The sample shows 560,000 or so distinct CDR3 sequences, 15% to 20% of them seen only once. This clonotype was observed a few times. The antigen is undetermined. Trimming stripped 10 bases from V and 4 bases from J, with 21 bases between. CDR1 and CDR2 from the germline V gene are MNHNY and SVGAGI (reference sequence). CDR3 length: 15 residues. The sequenced sample consisted of CD8+ T cells from PBMCs. This clonotype originated in a human donor in good health (CMV status not recorded). Some clones in this sample may be carry-over from other donors' samples. This chain connects TRBV6-6 to TRBJ2-3; weak D call: TRBD2 (6 bases). The chain's CDR3 is CATAPGLIVPDTQYF. CDR3 nucleotide sequence: TGTGCCACCGCCCCGGGACTCATTGTTCCAGATACGCAGTATTTT.